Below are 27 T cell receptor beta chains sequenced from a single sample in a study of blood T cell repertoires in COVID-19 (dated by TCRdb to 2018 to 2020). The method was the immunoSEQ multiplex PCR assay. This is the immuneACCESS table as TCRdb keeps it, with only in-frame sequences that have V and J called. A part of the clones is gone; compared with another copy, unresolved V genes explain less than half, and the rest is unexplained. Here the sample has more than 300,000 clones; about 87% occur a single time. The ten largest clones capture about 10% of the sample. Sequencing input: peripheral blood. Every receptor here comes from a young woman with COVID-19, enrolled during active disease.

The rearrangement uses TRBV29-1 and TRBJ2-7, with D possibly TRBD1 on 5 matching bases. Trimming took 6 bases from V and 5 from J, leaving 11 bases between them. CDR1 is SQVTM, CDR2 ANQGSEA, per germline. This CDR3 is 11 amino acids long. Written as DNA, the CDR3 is TGCAGCGTAGTAGGGGCCCACGAGCAGTACTTC. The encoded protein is CSVVGAHEQYF.

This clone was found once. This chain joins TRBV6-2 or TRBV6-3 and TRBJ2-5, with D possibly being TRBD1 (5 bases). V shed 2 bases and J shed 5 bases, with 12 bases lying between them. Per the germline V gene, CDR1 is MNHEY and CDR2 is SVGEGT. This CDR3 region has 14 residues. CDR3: CASSYISGAETQYF. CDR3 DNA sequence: TGTGCCAGCAGTTACATAAGTGGGGCTGAGACCCAGTACTTC.

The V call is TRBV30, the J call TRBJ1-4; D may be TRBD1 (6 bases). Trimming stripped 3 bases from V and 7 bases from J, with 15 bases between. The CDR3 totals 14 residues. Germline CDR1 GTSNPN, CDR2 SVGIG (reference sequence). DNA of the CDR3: TGTGCCTGGAGGGGCCAGGGGAGGGTTGAAAAACTGTTTTTT. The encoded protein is CAWRGQGRVEKLFF.

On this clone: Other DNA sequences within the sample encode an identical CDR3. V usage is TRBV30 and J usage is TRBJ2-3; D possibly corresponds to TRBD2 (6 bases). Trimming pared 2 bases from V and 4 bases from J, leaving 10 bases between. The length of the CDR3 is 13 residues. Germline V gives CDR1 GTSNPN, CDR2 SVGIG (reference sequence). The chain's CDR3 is CAWSPGGADTQYF. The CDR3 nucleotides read TGTGCCTGGAGTCCGGGCGGGGCAGATACGCAGTATTTT.

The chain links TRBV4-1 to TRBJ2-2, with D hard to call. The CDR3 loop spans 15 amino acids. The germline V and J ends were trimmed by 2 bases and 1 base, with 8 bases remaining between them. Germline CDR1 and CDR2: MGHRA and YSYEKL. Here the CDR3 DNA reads TGCGCCAGCAGCCAAAACAGTCAGAACACCGGGGAGCTGTTTTTT. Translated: CASSQNSQNTGELFF.

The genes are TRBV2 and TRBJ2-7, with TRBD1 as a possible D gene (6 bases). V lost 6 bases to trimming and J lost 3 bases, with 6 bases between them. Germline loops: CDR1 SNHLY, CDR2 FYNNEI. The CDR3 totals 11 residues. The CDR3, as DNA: TGTGCCAGCAGGGACAGCTACGAGCAGTACTTC. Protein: CASRDSYEQYF. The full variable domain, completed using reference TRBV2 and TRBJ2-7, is EPEVTQTPSHQVTQMGQEVILRCVPISNHLYFYWYRQILGQKVEFLVSFYNNEISEKSEIFDDQFSVERPDGSNFTLKIRSTKLEDSAMYFCASRDSYEQYFGPGTRLTVT.

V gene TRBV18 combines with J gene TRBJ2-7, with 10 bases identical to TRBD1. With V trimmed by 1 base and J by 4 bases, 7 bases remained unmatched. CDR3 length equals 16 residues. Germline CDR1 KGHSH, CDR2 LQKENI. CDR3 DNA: TGTGCCAGCTCACCACGTTCGGGACAGGGGATGTACGAGCAGTACTTC. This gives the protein CASSPRSGQGMYEQYF.

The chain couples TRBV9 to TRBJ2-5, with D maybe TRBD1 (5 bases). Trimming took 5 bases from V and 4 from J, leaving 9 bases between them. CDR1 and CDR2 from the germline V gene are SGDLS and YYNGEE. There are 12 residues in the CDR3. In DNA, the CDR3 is TGTGCCAGCAGAGGGCAGGGAGAGACCCAGTACTTC. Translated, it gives CASRGQGETQYF.

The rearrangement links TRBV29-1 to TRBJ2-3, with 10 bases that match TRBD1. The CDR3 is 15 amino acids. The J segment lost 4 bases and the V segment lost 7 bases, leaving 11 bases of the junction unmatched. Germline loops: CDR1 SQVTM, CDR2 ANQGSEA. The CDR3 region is CSGTPGQGLSDTQYF. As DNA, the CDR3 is TGCAGCGGCACACCGGGACAGGGGTTGTCAGATACGCAGTATTTT.

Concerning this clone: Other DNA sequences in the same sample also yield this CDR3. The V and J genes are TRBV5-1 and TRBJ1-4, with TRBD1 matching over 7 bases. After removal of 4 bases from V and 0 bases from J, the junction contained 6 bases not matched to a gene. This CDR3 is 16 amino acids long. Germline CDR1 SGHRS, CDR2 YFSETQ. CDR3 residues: CASSPGQAATNEKLFF. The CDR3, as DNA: TGCGCCAGCAGCCCCGGACAGGCTGCAACTAATGAAAAACTGTTTTTT.

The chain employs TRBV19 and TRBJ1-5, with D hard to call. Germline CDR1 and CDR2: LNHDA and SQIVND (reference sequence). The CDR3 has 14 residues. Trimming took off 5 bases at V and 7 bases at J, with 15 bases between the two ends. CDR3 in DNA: TGTGCCAGTAGTGCAGTCCCGCCGGGGCAGCCCCAGCATTTT. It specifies CASSAVPPGQPQHF.

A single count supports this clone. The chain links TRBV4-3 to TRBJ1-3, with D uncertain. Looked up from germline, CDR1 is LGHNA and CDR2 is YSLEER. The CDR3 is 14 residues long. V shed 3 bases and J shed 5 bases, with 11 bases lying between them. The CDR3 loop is CASSHSGLRNTIYF. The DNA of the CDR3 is TGCGCCAGCAGCCACAGTGGGCTCAGAAACACCATATATTTT.

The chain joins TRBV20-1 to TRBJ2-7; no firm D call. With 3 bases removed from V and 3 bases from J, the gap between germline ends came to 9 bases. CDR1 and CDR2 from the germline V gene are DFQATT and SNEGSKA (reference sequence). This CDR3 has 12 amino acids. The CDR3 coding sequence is TGCAGTGCTAGTAATAGACACTACGAGCAGTACTTC. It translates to CSASNRHYEQYF.

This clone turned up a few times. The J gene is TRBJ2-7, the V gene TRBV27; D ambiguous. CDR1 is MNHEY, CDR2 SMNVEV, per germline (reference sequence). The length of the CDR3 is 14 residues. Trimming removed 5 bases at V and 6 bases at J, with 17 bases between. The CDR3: CASSVSLPPGEQYF. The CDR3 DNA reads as TGTGCCAGCAGTGTAAGCCTCCCTCCAGGCGAGCAGTACTTC.

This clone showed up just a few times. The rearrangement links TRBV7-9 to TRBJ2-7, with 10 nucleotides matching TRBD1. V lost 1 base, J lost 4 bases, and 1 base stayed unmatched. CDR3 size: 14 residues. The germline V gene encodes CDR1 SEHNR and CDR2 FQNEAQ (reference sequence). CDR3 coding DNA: TGTGCCAGCAGCTTAGGGGGACAGGGGTACGAGCAGTACTTC. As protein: CASSLGGQGYEQYF. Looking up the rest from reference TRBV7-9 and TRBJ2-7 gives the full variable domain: DTGVSQNPRHKITKRGQNVTFRCDPISEHNRLYWYRQTLGQGPEFLTYFQNEAQLEKSRLLSDRFSAERPKGSFSTLEIQRTEQGDSAMYLCASSLGGQGYEQYFGPGTRLTVT.

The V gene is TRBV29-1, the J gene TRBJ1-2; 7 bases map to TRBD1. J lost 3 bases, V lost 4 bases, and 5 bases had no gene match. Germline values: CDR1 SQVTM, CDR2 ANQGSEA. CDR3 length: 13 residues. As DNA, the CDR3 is TGCAGCGTTGCATCCGGGACAGACTATGGCTACACCTTC. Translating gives CSVASGTDYGYTF.

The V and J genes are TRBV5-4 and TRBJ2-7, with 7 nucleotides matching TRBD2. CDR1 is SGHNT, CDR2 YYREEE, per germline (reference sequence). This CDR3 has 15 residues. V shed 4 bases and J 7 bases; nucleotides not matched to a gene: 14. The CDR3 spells CASSRGEWIKGEQYF. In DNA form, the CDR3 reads TGTGCCAGCAGCCGGGGGGAATGGATCAAGGGGGAGCAGTACTTC.

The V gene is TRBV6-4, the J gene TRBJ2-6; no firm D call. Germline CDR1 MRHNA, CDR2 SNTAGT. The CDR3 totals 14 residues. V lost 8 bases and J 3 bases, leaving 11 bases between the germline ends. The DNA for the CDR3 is TGTGCCAGCGGCCCGGCGGTTGGGGCCAACGTCCTGACTTTC. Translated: CASGPAVGANVLTF.

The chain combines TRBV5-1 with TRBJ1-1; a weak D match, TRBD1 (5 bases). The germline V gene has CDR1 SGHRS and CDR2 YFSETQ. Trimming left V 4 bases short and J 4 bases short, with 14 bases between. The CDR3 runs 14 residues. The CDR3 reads CASSETGFGTEAFF. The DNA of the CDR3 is TGCGCCAGCAGCGAAACAGGTTTCGGCACTGAAGCTTTCTTT.

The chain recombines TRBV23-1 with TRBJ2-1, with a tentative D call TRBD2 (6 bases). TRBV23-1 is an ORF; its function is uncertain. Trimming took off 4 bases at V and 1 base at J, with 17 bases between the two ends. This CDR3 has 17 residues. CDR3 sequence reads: CASSPRSRGTSYNEQFF. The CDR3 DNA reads TGCGCCAGCAGTCCACGTAGCAGAGGGACTTCCTACAATGAGCAGTTCTTC.

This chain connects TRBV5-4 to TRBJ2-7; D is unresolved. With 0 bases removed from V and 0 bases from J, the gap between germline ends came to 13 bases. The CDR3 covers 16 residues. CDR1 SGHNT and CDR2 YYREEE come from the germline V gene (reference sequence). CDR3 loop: CASSLGQTSLSYEQYF. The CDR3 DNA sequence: TGTGCCAGCAGCTTGGGACAAACATCACTCTCCTACGAGCAGTACTTC.

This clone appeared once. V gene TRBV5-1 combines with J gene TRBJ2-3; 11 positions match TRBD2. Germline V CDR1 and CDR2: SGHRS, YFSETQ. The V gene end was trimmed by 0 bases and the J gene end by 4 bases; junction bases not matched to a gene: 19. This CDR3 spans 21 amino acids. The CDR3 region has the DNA TGCGCCAGCAGCTTGGTTTGGGGGGACCTACTAGCGGGAGACCATGCAGATACGCAGTATTTT. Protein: CASSLVWGDLLAGDHADTQYF.

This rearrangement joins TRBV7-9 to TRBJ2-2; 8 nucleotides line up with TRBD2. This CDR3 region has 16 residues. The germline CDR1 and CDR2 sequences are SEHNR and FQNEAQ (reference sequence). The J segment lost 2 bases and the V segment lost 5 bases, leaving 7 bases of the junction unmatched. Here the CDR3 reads CASSIRLALNTGELFF. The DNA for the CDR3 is TGTGCCAGCAGCATTCGACTAGCGCTTAACACCGGGGAGCTGTTTTTT.

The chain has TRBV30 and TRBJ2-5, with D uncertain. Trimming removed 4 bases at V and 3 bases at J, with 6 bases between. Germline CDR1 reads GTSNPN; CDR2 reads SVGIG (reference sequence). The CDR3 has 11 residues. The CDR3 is CAWTEEETQYF. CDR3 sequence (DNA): TGTGCCTGGACAGAGGAAGAGACCCAGTACTTC.

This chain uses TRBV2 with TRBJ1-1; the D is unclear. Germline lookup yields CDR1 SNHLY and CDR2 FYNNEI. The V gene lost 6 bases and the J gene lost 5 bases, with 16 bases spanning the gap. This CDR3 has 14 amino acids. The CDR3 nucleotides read TGTGCCAGCAGCGAACTCCCCAGGACTACTGAAGCTTTCTTT. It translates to CASSELPRTTEAFF. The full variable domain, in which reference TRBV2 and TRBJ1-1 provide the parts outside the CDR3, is EPEVTQTPSHQVTQMGQEVILRCVPISNHLYFYWYRQILGQKVEFLVSFYNNEISEKSEIFDDQFSVERPDGSNFTLKIRSTKLEDSAMYFCASSELPRTTEAFFGQGTRLTVV.

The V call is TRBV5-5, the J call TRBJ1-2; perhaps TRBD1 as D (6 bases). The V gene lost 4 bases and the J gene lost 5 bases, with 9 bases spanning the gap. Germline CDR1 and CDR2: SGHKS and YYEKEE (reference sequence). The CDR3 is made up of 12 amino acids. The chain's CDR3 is CASSQRGYGYTF. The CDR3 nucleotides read TGTGCCAGCAGCCAAAGGGGGTATGGCTACACCTTC.

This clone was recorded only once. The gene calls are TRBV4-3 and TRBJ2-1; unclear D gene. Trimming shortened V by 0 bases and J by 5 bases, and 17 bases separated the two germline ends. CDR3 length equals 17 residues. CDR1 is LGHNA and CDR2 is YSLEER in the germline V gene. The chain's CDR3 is CASSQDILTSVDNEQFF. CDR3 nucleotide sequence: TGCGCCAGCAGCCAAGATATACTAACGTCAGTAGACAATGAGCAGTTCTTC.